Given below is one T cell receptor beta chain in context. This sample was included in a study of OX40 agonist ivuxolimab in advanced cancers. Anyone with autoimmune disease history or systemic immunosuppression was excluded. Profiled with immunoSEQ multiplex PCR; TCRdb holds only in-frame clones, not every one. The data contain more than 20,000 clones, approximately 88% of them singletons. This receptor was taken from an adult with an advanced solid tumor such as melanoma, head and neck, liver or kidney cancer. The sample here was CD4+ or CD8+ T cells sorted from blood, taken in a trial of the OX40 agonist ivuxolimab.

The CDR3 region has the DNA TGTGCCAGCAGCTTCGCGGGAGGGAGCACAGATACGCAGTATTTT. It is translated as CASSFAGGSTDTQYF. This rearrangement joins TRBV7-3 to TRBJ2-3, with 9 bases matching TRBD2. Germline CDR1 SGHTA, CDR2 FQGTGA. J lost 0 bases, V lost 3 bases, and 1 base had no gene match. The CDR3 has 15 amino acids.